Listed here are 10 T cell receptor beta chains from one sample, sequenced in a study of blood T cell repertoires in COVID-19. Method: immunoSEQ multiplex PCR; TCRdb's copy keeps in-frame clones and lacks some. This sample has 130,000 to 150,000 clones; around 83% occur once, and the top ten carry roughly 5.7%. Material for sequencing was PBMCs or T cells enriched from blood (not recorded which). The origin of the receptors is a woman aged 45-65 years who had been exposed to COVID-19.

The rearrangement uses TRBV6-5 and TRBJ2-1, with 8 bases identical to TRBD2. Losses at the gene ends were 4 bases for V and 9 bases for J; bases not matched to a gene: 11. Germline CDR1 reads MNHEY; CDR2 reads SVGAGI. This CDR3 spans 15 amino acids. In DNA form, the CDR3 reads TGTGCCAGCAGTTTCCTGGGACTAGGTCTGGCTGAGCAGTTCTTC. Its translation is CASSFLGLGLAEQFF.

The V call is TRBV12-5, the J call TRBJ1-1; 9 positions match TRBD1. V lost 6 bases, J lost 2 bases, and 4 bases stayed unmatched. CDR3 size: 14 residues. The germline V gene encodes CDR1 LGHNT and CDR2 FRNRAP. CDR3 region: CASGAGQGNTEAFF. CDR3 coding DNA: TGTGCTAGTGGCGCGGGACAGGGAAACACTGAAGCTTTCTTT.

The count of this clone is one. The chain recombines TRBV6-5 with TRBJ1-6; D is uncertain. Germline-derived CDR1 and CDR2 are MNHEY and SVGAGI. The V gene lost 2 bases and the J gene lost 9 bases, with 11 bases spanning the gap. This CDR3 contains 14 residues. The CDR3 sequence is CASSYAPDSSPLHF. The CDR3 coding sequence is TGTGCCAGCAGTTACGCTCCAGACTCTTCACCCCTCCACTTT.

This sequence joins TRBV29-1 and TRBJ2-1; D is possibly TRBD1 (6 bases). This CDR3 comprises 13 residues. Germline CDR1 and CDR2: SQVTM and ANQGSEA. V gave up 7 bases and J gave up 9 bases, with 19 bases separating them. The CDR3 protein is CSARKKQGTEQFF. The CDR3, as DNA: TGCAGCGCTAGAAAAAAACAGGGCACTGAGCAGTTCTTC.

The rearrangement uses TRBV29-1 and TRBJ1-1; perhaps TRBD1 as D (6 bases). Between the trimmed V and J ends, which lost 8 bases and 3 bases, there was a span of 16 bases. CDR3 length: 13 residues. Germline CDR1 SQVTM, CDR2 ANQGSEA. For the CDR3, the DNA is TGCAGCACAAGACAGGCAATGGACACTGAAGCTTTCTTT. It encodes CSTRQAMDTEAFF.

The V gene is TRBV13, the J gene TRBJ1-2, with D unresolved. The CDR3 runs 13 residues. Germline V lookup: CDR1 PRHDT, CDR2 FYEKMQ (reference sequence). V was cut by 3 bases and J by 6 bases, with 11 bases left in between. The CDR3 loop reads CASSFQVLDGYTF. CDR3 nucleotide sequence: TGTGCCAGCAGCTTCCAGGTTCTGGATGGCTACACCTTC.

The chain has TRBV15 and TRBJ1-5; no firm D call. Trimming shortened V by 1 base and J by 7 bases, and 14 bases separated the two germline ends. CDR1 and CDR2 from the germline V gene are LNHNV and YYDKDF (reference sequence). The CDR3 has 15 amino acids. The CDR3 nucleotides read TGTGCCACCAGCAGAGTTTTAGCCTCTTCACAGCCCCAGCATTTT. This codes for CATSRVLASSQPQHF.

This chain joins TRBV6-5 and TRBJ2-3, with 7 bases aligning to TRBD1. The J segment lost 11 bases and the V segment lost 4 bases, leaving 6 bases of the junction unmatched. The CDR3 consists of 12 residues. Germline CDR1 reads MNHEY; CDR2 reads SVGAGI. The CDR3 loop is CASSFGTAEQYF. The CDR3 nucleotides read TGTGCCAGCAGTTTCGGGACAGCGGAGCAGTATTTT.

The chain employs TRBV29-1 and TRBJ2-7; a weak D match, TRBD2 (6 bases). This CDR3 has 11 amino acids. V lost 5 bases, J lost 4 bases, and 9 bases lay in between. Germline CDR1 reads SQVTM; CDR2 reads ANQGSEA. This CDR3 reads CSVSGGYEQYF. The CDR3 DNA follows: TGCAGCGTTAGTGGGGGGTACGAGCAGTACTTC.

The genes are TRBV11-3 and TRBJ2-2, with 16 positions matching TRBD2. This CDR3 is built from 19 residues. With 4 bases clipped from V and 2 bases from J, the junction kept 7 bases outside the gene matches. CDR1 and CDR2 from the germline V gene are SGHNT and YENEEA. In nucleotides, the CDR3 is TGTGCCAGCAGCTCCCCGGGACTAGCGGGGGGGCCAAACACCGGGGAGCTGTTTTTT. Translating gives CASSSPGLAGGPNTGELFF.